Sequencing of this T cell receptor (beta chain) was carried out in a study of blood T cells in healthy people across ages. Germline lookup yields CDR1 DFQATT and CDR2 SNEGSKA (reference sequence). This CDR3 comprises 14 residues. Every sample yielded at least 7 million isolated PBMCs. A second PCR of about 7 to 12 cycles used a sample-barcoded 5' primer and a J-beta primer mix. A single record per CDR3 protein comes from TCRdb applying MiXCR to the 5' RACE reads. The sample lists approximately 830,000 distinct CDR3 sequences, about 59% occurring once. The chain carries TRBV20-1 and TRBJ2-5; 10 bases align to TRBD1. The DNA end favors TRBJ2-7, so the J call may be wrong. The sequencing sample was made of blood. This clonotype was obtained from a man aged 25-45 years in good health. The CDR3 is CSASRDRGYYEQYF. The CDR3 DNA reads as TGCAGTGCTTCCCGGGACAGGGGATACTACGAGCAGTACTTC.